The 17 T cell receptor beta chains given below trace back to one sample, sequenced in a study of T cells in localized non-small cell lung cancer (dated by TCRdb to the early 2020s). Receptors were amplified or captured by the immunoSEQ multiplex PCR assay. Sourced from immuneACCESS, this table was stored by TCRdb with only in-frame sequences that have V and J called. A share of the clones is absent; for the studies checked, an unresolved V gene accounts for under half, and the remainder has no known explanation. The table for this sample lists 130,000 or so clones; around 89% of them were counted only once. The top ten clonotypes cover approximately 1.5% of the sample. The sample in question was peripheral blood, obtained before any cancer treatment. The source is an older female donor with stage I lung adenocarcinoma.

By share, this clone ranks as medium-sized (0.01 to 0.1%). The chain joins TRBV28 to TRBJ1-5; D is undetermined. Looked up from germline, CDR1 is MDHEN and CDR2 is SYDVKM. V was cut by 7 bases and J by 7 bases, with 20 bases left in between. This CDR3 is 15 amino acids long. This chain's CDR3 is CASTFPARSEQPQHF. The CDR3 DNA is TGTGCCAGCACATTCCCTGCGAGGTCGGAGCAGCCCCAGCATTTT.

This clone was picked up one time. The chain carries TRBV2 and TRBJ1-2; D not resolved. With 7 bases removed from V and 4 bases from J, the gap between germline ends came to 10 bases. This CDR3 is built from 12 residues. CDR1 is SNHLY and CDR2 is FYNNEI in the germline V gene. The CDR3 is CASNHGSYGYTF. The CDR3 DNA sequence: TGTGCCAGCAACCATGGGAGCTATGGCTACACCTTC.

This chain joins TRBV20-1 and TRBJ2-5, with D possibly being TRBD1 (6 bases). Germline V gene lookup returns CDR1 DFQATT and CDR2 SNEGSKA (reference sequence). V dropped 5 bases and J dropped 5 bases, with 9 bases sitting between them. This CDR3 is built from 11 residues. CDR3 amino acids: CSADQGETQYF. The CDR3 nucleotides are TGCAGTGCTGATCAGGGGGAGACCCAGTACTTC.

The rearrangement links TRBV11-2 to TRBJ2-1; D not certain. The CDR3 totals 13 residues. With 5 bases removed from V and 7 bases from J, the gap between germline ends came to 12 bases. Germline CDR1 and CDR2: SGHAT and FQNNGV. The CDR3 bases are TGTGCCAGCAGCCACCCTACCATAAATGAGCAGTTCTTC. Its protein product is CASSHPTINEQFF.

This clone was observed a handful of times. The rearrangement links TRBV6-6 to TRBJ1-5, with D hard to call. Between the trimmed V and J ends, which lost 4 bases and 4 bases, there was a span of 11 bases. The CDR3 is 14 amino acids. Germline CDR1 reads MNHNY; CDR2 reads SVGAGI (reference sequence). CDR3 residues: CASSSDLLNQPQHF. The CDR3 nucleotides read TGTGCCAGCAGTTCGGACTTGCTTAATCAGCCCCAGCATTTT.

In nucleotides, the CDR3 is TGCGCCAGCAGTGAGTCGGGTAATGAGCAGTTCTTC. It specifies CASSESGNEQFF. V usage is TRBV10-2 and J usage is TRBJ2-1, with D uncertain. There are 12 residues in the CDR3. Deletions cut 0 bases from V and 7 bases from J, with 4 bases between. Germline CDR1 and CDR2: WSHSY and SAAADI.

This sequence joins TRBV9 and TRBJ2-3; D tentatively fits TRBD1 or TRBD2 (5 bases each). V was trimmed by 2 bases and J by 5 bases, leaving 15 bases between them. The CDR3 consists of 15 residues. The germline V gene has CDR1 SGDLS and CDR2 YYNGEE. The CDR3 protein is CASSVTWGTLDTQYF. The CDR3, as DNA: TGTGCCAGCAGCGTCACGTGGGGGACGCTAGATACGCAGTATTTT.

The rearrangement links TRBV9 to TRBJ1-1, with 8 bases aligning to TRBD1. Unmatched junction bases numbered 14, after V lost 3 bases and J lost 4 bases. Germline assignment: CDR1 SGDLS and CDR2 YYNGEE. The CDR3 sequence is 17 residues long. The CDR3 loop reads CASSEPSGGAKATEAFF. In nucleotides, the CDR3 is TGTGCCAGCAGCGAACCCTCAGGGGGCGCAAAGGCCACTGAAGCTTTCTTT.

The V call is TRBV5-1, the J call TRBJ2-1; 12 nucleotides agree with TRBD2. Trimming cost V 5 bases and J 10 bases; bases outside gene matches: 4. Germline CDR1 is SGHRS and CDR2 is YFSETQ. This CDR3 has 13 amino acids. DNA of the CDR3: TGCGCCAGCAGGGCTAGCGGGAGGGTGGAGCAGTTCTTC. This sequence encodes CASRASGRVEQFF.

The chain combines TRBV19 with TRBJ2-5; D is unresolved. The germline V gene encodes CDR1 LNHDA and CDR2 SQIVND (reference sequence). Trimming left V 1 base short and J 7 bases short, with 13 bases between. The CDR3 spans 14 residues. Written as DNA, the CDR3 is TGTGCCAGTAGTATAGGCCAGTCCGGTGGGACCCAGTACTTC. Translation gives CASSIGQSGGTQYF.

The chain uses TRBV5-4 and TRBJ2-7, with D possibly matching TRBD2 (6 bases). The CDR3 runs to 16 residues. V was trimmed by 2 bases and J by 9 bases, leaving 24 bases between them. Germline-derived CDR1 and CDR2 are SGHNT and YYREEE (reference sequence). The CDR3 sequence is CASSLKTPGLSAGQYF. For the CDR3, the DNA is TGTGCCAGCAGCTTAAAGACCCCGGGACTCTCTGCGGGGCAGTACTTC.

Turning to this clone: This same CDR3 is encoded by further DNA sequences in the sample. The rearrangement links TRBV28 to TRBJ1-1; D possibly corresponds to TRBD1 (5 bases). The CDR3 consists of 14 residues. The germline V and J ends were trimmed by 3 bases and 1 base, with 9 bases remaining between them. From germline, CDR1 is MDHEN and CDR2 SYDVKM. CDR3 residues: CASSLWGGNTEAFF. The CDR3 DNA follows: TGTGCCAGCAGTTTGTGGGGCGGGAACACTGAAGCTTTCTTT.

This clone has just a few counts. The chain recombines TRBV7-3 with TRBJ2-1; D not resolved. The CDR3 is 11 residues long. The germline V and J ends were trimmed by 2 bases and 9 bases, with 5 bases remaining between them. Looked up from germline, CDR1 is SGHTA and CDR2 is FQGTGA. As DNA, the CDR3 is TGTGCCAGCAGCTTAGGGTCTGAGCAGTTCTTC. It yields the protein CASSLGSEQFF.

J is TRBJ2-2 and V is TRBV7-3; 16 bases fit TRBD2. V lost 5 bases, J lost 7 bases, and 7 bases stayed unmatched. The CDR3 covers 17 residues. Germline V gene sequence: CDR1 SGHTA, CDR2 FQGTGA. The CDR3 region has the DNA TGTGCCAGCAGCCCAGGGACTAGCGGGAGGGCCCGCGGGGAGCTGTTTTTT. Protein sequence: CASSPGTSGRARGELFF.

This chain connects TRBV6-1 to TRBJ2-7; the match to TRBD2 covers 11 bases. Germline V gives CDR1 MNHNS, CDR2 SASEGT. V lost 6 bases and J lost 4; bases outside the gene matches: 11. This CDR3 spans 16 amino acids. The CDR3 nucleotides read TGTGCCAGCAGCGAAAACCGGGGACTAGCGGTGTACGAGCAGTACTTC. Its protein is CASSENRGLAVYEQYF.

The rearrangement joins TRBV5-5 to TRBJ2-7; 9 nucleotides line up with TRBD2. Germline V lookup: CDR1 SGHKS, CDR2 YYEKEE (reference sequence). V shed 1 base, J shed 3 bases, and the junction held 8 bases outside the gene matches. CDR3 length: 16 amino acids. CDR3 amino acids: CASSLLPSGNFYEQYF. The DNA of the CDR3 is TGTGCCAGCAGCTTGTTGCCTAGCGGGAATTTCTACGAGCAGTACTTC.

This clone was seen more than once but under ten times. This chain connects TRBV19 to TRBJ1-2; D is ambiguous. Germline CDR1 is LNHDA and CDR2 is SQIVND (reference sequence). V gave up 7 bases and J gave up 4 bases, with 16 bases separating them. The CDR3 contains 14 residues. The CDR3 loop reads CASNRERGPYGYTF. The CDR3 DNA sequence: TGTGCCAGTAATAGGGAACGGGGTCCCTATGGCTACACCTTC.